This T cell receptor (beta chain) was retrieved from a study of chronic HIV infection and antiretroviral therapy. This clonotype was seen only a few times. Germline trimming cut 5 bases from V and 6 bases from J; bases unmatched to any gene: 9. CDR1 and CDR2 (germline): LNHDA, SQIVND (reference sequence). The CDR3 runs to 15 residues. MiXCR, run by TCRdb on the 5' RACE reads, gives a single entry per CDR3 protein. The sample carries tens of thousands of distinct CDR3 sequences, 7% to 10% recorded once. The source of this sequence is an adult who had HIV and had not received antiretroviral therapy, or was an uninfected healthy control (not recorded which). This chain connects TRBV19 to TRBJ2-7, with TRBD1 identical over 11 bases. Sequenced material: peripheral blood. CDR3 region: CASSFAGQGASEQYF. For the CDR3, the DNA is TGTGCCAGTAGTTTCGCCGGACAGGGGGCCTCCGAGCAGTACTTC. Using reference TRBV19 and TRBJ2-7 for the parts outside the CDR3, the full variable domain is DGGITQSPKYLFRKEGQNVTLSCEQNLNHDAMYWYRQDPGQGLRLIYYSQIVNDFQKGDIAEGYSVSREKKESFPLTVTSAQKNPTAFYLCASSFAGQGASEQYFGPGTRLTVT.